The 5 T cell receptor beta chains presented below share a single source sample, sequenced in a study of T cells after yellow fever vaccination. TCRdb re-called the 5' RACE reads through MiXCR, storing one row per CDR3 protein. The table lists about 630,000 distinct CDR3 sequences, about 12% of them singletons. The sequences come from PBMCs, collected on the day of the yellow fever booster vaccination. The origin of the receptors is a man between 25 and 39 years old who received the YFV17D yellow fever vaccine.

This chain uses TRBV24-1 with TRBJ2-1, with unresolved D. CDR3 size: 17 residues. Germline CDR1 is KGHDR and CDR2 is SFDVKD. V lost 2 bases, J lost 5 bases, and 18 bases lay in between. The CDR3 DNA sequence: TGTGCCACCAGTGATTCCCGTAGCTGGGGAAGAGACAATGAGCAGTTCTTC. Protein sequence: CATSDSRSWGRDNEQFF.

This chain links TRBV6-1 with TRBJ2-1; D remains ambiguous. Deletions cut 8 bases from V and 7 bases from J, with 18 bases between. Germline CDR1 is MNHNS and CDR2 is SASEGT. This CDR3 contains 14 residues. In DNA form, the CDR3 reads TGTGCCAGCCGCCTGGCAGAAGTCCGTAATGAGCAGTTCTTC. Protein product: CASRLAEVRNEQFF.

This clonotype was seen a handful of times. This chain uses TRBV6-1 with TRBJ2-7; no clear D. The V gene lost 8 bases and the J gene lost 6 bases, with 17 bases spanning the gap. Germline V gene lookup returns CDR1 MNHNS and CDR2 SASEGT. This CDR3 spans 13 amino acids. This CDR3 is CASAKRRPGEQYF. The CDR3 DNA reads TGTGCCAGCGCCAAGAGGCGCCCGGGCGAGCAGTACTTC.

A remark on this clonotype: Germline is not matched at one junction end, which may reflect a read error. The chain couples TRBV5-4 to TRBJ2-7; TRBD2 aligns across 8 bases. The CDR3 is 12 amino acids. Germline loops: CDR1 SGHNT, CDR2 YYREEE (reference sequence). CDR3 loop: CASSLDAGGGNF. In nucleotides, the CDR3 is TGTGCCAGCAGCTTGGACGCGGGAGGAGGGAACTTC.

V is TRBV29-1 and J is TRBJ2-7; a weak D match, TRBD1 (5 bases). The CDR3 has 15 amino acids. CDR1 SQVTM and CDR2 ANQGSEA come from the germline V gene. V shed 1 base and J shed 5 bases, with 18 bases lying between them. The CDR3 region has the DNA TGCAGCGTTGAAGTCCAGGGCCGGCCTGTAAACGAGCAGTACTTC. It is translated as CSVEVQGRPVNEQYF.